These T cell receptor beta chains were read from a single sample in a study of cytomegalovirus exposure and HLA in healthy donors. Profiling relied on immunoSEQ multiplex PCR, and the TCRdb table lists in-frame clones only, not all of them. Of 160,000 or so clones listed, 80% are singletons. Source material: PBMCs. The receptors stem from a male donor in good health and CMV-seropositive. Both conserved end residues are part of each CDR3. Size is omitted from some rows. Given values are once, few, many or a class for expanded clones.

clone_size v_call cdr3_aa
once TRBV7-8 CASSLWGQGGETQYF
few TRBV30 CAWTRTALGISTDTQYF
NA TRBV11-3 CASLSTGGKNTEAFF
once TRBV27 CASSPRDNLHYEQYF
NA TRBV6-5 CASSLQGAESEAFF
NA TRBV7-2 CASSFSHSGSSYNEQFF
few TRBV18 CASSPLSSYEQYF
NA TRBV25-1 CASSEYPQGGEAFF
few TRBV7-9 CSSSLGRTGNQPQHF
NA TRBV29-1 CSVSTETIPNYLYEQYF
NA TRBV29-1 CSVGGQTVGANVLTF
NA TRBV5-1 CASSLSGVSNQPQHF
NA TRBV27 CASSLKGPSSTDTQYF
NA TRBV4-1 CASSQEWGPDYEQYF
once TRBV6-6 CASSRDRSYEQYF
NA TRBV5-4 CASSLAGASGEKLFF
NA TRBV21-1 CASNNSKRSRHEQYF
NA TRBV7-9 CSSSSGQEVYGYTF
NA TRBV6-4 CASSDLKPRKRGTGSNTIYF
once TRBV6-5 CASSYSLAGGNEQFF
NA TRBV30 CAWSVPGQGARGSNQPQHF
NA TRBV5-4 CASSSFYGYTF
once TRBV27 CASRTGGVFYGYTF
NA TRBV7-9 CASSRNTGELFF
NA TRBV5-1 CASSLDTPANTGELFF
NA TRBV19 CASSNQGISTDTQYF
NA TRBV9 CASSVNVANNEQFF
NA TRBV11-3 CASSPQTYSYEQYF
few TRBV7-9 CSSSPQGAQSEKLFF
NA TRBV2 CASTRGVSSYEQYF
NA TRBV19 CASSILGRDGTGELFF
NA TRBV11-3 CASSLDGGLGNVYEQYF
NA TRBV7-9 CASSLPTSGSSYEQYF
NA TRBV7-2 CASSLSRLTYEQYF
NA TRBV23-1 CASSQSELLSPLHF
NA TRBV12-5 CASGFGDNYGYTF
NA TRBV5-1 CASSPIQGANEKLFF
NA TRBV5-4 CASSPAGGTLNTEAFF
NA TRBV28 CASKTSWGGLAGGTQETQYF
NA TRBV4-1 CASSQERTSGNEQYF
NA TRBV19 CASSSRQGRDEQYF
NA TRBV19 CASSPHRGSSYEQYF
NA TRBV2 CASSDLVRGNEQYF
NA TRBV11-2 CASSLDGRSGGSYEQYF
NA TRBV6-1 CASSEEDSGEYEQYF
NA TRBV7-9 CASSPMGGEDQPQHF
NA TRBV7-9 CASSYWREGTDTQYF
NA TRBV7-9 CASSPRRAVAYNEQFF
NA TRBV5-1 CASSSRGGRDYSGANVLTF
NA TRBV9 CASSVGVTGTYNEQFF
NA TRBV28 CASSSPRRGRGTDTQYF
NA TRBV28 CASTGGRGGYNSPLHF
NA TRBV11-3 CASAGNTGELFF